One sample yielded the 2 T cell receptor beta chains listed below, sequenced in a study of PD-L1 blockade in urothelial cancer. Repertoires were generated with immunoSEQ multiplex PCR, while TCRdb's copy carries only in-frame clones and drops some. The sample gives some 77,000 clones, around 90% of which show up once; under 6% is in the top ten. The sequenced sample was PBMCs, obtained around atezolizumab (anti-PD-L1) treatment. Receptor source: a woman aged 65 to 85 with urothelial cancer.

The chain employs TRBV5-1 and TRBJ2-1; 11 bases match TRBD2. Per germline, CDR1 SGHRS and CDR2 YFSETQ. V lost 3 bases, J lost 0 bases, and 23 bases stayed unmatched. The CDR3 is 23 amino acids. In nucleotides, the CDR3 is TGCGCCAGCAGCTCTATCCGTTTCGTAGGTAGCGGGAGGGCCTGGGGCTCCTACAATGAGCAGTTCTTC. Residues: CASSSIRFVGSGRAWGSYNEQFF.

The rearrangement links TRBV10-1 to TRBJ2-1; 10 bases align to TRBD2. The germline V gene encodes CDR1 WNHNN and CDR2 SYGVQD (reference sequence). The CDR3 spans 16 residues. The V and J ends lost 3 bases and 5 bases, in that order; junction bases with no gene match: 7. CDR3 protein: CASSDAGTSDHNEQFF. The CDR3 DNA is TGCGCCAGCAGTGACGCGGGGACTAGCGACCACAATGAGCAGTTCTTC.